The present entry profiles one T cell receptor beta chain with its context. This specimen comes from a study of blood T cell repertoires in COVID-19. Whole-study context: T cells, B-cell-depleted T cells, or PBMCs provided the cDNA or gDNA that served as material.

The data were produced by immunoSEQ multiplex PCR, yet TCRdb's version contains in-frame clones alone and is incomplete. The sample holds about 250,000 clones, 80% to 95% seen once. Germline V gene data show CDR1 as LGHNA and CDR2 as YNFKEQ. With 0 bases clipped from V and 5 bases from J, the junction kept 8 bases outside the gene matches. This CDR3 is 17 amino acids long. The sequence came from a woman between 18 and 30 years old who had recovered from COVID-19. The V call is TRBV4-2, the J call TRBJ1-4, with 8 bases aligning to TRBD1. Material: PBMCs or T cells enriched from blood (not recorded which). Written as DNA, the CDR3 is TGTGCCAGCAGCCAAGAAGTATATCAGGGGGCAAATGAAAAACTGTTTTTT. It codes for CASSQEVYQGANEKLFF.